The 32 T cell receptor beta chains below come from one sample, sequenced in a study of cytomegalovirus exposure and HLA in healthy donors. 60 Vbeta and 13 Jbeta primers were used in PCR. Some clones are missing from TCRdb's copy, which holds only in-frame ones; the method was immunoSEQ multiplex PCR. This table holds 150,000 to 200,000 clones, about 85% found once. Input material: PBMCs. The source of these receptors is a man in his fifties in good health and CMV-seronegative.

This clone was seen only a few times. CDR3 sequence reads: CASSYQDSRNAFF. CDR3 coding DNA: TGTGCCAGCAGTTACCAAGACAGCCGCAACGCTTTCTTT. The rearrangement links TRBV6-6 to TRBJ1-1; TRBD1 might be the D (5 bases). Looked up from germline, CDR1 is MNHNY and CDR2 is SVGAGI (reference sequence). This CDR3 is 13 amino acids long. Trimming shortened V by 2 bases and J by 11 bases, and 15 bases separated the two germline ends.

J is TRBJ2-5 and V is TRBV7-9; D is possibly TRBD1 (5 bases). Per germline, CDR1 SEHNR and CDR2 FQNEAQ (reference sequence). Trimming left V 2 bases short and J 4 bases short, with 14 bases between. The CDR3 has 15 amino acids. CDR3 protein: CASSLFLRVGETQYF. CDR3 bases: TGTGCCAGCAGCTTATTTCTCAGGGTGGGAGAGACCCAGTACTTC.

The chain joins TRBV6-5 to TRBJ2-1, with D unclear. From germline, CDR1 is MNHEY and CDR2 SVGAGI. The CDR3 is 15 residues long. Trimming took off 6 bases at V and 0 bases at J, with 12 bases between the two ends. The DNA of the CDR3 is TGTGCCAGCAGATATCTACCGAGCTCCTACAATGAGCAGTTCTTC. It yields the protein CASRYLPSSYNEQFF.

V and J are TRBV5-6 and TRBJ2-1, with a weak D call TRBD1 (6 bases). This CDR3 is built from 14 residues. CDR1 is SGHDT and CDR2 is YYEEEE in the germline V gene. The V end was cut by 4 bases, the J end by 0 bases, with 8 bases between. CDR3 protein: CASSPQGSYNEQFF. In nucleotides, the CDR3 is TGTGCCAGCAGCCCACAGGGCTCCTACAATGAGCAGTTCTTC. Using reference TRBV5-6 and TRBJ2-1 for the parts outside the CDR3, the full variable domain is DAGVTQSPTHLIKTRGQQVTLRCSPKSGHDTVSWYQQALGQGPQFIFQYYEEEERQRGNFPDRFSGHQFPNYSSELNVNALLLGDSALYLCASSPQGSYNEQFFGPGTRLTVL.

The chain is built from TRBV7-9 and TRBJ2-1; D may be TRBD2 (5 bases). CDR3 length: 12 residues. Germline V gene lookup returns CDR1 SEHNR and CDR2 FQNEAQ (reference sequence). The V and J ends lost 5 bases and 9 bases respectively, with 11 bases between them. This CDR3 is CASSPSGFEQFF. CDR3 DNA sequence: TGTGCCAGCAGCCCCTCGGGGTTTGAGCAGTTCTTC.

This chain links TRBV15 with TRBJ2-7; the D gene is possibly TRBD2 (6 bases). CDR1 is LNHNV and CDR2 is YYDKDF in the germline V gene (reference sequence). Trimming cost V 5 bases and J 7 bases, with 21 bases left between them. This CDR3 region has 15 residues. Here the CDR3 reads CATSYRDFFRGEQYF. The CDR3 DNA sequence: TGTGCCACCAGCTACCGGGACTTCTTCCGGGGGGAGCAGTACTTC.

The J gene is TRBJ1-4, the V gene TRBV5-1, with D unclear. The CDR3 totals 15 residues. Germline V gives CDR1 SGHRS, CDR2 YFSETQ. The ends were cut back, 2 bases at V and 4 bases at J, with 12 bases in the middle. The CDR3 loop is CASSLEGNGNEKLFF. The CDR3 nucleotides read TGCGCCAGCAGCTTAGAGGGCAACGGTAATGAAAAACTGTTTTTT. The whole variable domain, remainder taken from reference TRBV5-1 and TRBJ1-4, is KAGVTQTPRYLIKTRGQQVTLSCSPISGHRSVSWYQQTPGQGLQFLFEYFSETQRNKGNFPGRFSGRQFSNSRSEMNVSTLELGDSALYLCASSLEGNGNEKLFFGSGTQLSVL.

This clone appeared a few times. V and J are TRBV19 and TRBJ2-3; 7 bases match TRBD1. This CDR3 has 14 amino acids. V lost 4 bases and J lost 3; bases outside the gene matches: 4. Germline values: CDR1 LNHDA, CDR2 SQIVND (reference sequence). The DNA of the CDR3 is TGTGCCAGTAGTAGGAACAGGGGTACAGATACGCAGTATTTT. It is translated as CASSRNRGTDTQYF.

CDR3 bases: TGTGCCAGCACCCTGGGGGACAGCGGGAACACTGAAGCTTTCTTT. Protein sequence: CASTLGDSGNTEAFF. V gene TRBV11-2 combines with J gene TRBJ1-1; 7 bases are shared with TRBD1. The CDR3 has 15 amino acids. Germline loops: CDR1 SGHAT, CDR2 FQNNGV. Germline trimming cut 7 bases from V and 1 base from J; bases unmatched to any gene: 9.

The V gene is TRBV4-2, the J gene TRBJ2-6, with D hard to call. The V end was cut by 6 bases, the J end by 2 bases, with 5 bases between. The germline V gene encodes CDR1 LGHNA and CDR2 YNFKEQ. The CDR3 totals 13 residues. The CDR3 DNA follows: TGTGCCAGCAGAGAGGCTGGGGCCAACGTCCTGACTTTC. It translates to CASREAGANVLTF.

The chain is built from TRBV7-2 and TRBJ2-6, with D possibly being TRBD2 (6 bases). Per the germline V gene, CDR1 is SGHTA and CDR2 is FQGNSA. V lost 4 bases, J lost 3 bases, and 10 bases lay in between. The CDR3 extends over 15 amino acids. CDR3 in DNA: TGTGCCAGCAGCTCCGGGACTCTTGGGGCCAACGTCCTGACTTTC. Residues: CASSSGTLGANVLTF. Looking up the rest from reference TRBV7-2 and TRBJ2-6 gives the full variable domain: GAGVSQSPSNKVTEKGKDVELRCDPISGHTALYWYRQSLGQGLEFLIYFQGNSAPDKSGLPSDRFSAERTGGSVSTLTIQRTQQEDSAVYLCASSSGTLGANVLTFGAGSRLTVL.

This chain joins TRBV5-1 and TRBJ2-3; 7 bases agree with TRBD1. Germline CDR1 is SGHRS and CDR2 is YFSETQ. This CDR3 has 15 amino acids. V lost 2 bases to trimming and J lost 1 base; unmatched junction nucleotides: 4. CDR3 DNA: TGCGCCAGCAGCTTAGATACAGGGGGCACAGATACGCAGTATTTT. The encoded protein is CASSLDTGGTDTQYF.

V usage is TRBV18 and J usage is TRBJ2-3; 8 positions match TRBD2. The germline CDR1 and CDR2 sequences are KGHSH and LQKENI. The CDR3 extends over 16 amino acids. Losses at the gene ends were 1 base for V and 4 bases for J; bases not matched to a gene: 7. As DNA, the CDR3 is TGTGCCAGCTCACCACTGCCCAGCGGGGGCCCAGATACGCAGTATTTT. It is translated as CASSPLPSGGPDTQYF.

The DNA for the CDR3 is TGTGCCAGCGTCCGGGACAGGGGGGTTTATGGCTACACCTTC. Translated, it gives CASVRDRGVYGYTF. This rearrangement joins TRBV6-1 to TRBJ1-2, with 11 bases fitting TRBD1. After removal of 8 bases from V and 5 bases from J, the junction contained 7 bases not matched to a gene. The germline V gene encodes CDR1 MNHNS and CDR2 SASEGT. CDR3 size: 14 residues.

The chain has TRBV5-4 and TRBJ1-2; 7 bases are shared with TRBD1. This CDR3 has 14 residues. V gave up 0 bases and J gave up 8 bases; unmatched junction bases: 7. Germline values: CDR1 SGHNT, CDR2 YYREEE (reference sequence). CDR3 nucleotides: TGTGCCAGCAGCTTGGTGACAGGGATATCAGGCTACACCTTC. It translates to CASSLVTGISGYTF. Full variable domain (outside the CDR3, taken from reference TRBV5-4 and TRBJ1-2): ETGVTQSPTHLIKTRGQQVTLRCSSQSGHNTVSWYQQALGQGPQFIFQYYREEENGRGNFPPRFSGLQFPNYSSELNVNALELDDSALYLCASSLVTGISGYTFGSGTRLTVV.

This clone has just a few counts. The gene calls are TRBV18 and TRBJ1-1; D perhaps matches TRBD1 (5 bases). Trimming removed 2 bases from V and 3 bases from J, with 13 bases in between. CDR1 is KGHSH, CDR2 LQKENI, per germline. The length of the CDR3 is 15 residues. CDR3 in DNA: TGTGCCAGCTCACCATCAGGGCCAGAGGACACTGAAGCTTTCTTT. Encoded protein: CASSPSGPEDTEAFF.

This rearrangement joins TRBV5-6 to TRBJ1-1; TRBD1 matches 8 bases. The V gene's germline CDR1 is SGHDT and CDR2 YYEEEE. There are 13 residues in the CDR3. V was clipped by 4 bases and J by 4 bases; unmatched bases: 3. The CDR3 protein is CASSKDRGTEAFF. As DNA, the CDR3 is TGTGCCAGCAGCAAAGACAGGGGCACTGAAGCTTTCTTT. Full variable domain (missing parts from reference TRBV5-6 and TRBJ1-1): DAGVTQSPTHLIKTRGQQVTLRCSPKSGHDTVSWYQQALGQGPQFIFQYYEEEERQRGNFPDRFSGHQFPNYSSELNVNALLLGDSALYLCASSKDRGTEAFFGQGTRLTVV.

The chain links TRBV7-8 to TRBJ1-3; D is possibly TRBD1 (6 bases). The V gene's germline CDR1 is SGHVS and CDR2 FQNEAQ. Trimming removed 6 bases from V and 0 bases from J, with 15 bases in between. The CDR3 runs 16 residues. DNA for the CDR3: TGTGCCAGCAGACCTAAGGGGGAGACCTCTGGAAACACCATATATTTT. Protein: CASRPKGETSGNTIYF.

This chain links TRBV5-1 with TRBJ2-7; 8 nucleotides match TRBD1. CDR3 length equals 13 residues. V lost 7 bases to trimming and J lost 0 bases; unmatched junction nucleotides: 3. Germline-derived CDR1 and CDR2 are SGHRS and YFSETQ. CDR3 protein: CASWDRSSYEQYF. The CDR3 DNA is TGCGCCAGCTGGGACAGGAGCTCCTACGAGCAGTACTTC.

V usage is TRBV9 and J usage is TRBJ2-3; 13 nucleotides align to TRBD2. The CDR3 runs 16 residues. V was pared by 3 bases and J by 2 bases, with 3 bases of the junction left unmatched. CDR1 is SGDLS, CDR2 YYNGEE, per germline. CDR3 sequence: CASSDGLAGDTDTQYF. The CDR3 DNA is TGTGCCAGCAGCGACGGACTAGCGGGGGACACAGATACGCAGTATTTT.

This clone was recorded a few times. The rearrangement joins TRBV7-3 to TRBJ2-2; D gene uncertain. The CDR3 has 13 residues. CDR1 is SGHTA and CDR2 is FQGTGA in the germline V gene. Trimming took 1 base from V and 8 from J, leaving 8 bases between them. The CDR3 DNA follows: TGTGCCAGCAGCTTAAACTCACGAGGGGAGCTGTTTTTT. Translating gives CASSLNSRGELFF.

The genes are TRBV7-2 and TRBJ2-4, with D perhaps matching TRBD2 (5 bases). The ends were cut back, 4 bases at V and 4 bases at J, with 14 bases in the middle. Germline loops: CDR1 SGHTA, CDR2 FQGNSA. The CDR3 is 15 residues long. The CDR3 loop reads CASSSSLAQKNIQYF. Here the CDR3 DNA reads TGTGCCAGCAGCTCCTCTCTAGCCCAAAAAAACATTCAGTACTTC.

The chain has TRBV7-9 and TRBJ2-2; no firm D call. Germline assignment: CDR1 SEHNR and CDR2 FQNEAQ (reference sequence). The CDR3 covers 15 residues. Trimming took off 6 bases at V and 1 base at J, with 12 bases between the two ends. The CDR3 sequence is CASSPVAVNTGELFF. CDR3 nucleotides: TGTGCCAGCAGTCCCGTGGCAGTGAACACCGGGGAGCTGTTTTTT.

In DNA form, the CDR3 reads TGTGCCAGCAGCCAAATAGTCGTGTCAGGCCACTTCTATGGCTACACCTTC. It codes for CASSQIVVSGHFYGYTF. The chain uses TRBV27 and TRBJ1-2; D is unresolved. Germline loops: CDR1 MNHEY, CDR2 SMNVEV (reference sequence). V was trimmed by 6 bases and J by 4 bases, leaving 24 bases between them. CDR3 length: 17 residues.

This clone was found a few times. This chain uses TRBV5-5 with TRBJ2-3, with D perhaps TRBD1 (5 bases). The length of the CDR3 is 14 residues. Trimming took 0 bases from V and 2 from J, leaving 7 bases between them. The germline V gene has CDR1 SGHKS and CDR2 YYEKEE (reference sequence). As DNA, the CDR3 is TGTGCCAGCAGCTTGGGGGGCGCCACAGATACGCAGTATTTT. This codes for CASSLGGATDTQYF.

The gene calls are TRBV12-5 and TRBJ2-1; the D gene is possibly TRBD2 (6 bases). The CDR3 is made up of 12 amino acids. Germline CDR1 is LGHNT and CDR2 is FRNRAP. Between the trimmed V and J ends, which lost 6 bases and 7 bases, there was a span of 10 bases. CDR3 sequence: CASGTAGNEQFF. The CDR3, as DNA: TGTGCTAGTGGAACCGCGGGGAATGAGCAGTTCTTC.

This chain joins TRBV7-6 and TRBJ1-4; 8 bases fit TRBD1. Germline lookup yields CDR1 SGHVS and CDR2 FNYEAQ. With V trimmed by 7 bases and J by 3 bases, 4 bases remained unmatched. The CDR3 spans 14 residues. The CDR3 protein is CASKGRGPNEKLFF. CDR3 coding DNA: TGTGCCAGCAAAGGCAGGGGGCCTAATGAAAAACTGTTTTTT.

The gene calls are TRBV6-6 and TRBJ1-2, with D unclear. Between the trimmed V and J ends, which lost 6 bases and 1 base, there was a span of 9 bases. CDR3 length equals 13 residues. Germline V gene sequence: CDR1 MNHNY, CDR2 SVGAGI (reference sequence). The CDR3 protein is CASRPADNYGYTF. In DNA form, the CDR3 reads TGTGCCAGCAGGCCCGCGGATAACTATGGCTACACCTTC.

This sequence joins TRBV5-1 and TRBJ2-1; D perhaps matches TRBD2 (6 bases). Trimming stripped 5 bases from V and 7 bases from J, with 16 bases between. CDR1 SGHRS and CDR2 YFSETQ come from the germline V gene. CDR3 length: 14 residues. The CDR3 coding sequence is TGCGCCAGCAGGGTGGAGGGTGATCGGAATGAGCAGTTCTTC. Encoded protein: CASRVEGDRNEQFF.

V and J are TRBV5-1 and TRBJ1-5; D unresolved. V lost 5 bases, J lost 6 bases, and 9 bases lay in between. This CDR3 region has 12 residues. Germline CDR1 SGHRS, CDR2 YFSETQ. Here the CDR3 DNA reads TGCGCCAGCAGGGCAGGAGGTCAGCCCCAGCATTTT. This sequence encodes CASRAGGQPQHF.

The CDR3 DNA is TGTGCCAGTAGTATAGCCCCTCCCCGGACAGGTCAACAAGCTTTCTTT. This sequence encodes CASSIAPPRTGQQAFF. The V call is TRBV19, the J call TRBJ1-1, with 7 bases lining up with TRBD1. The CDR3 is 16 residues long. The germline CDR1 and CDR2 sequences are LNHDA and SQIVND (reference sequence). Unmatched junction bases numbered 14, after V lost 1 base and J lost 9 bases.

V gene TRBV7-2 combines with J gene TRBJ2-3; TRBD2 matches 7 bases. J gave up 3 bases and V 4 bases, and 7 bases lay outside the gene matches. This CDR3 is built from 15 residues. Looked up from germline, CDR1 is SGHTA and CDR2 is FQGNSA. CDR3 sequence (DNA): TGTGCCAGCAGCTCGACCGGGAGGCAAACAGATACGCAGTATTTT. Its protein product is CASSSTGRQTDTQYF. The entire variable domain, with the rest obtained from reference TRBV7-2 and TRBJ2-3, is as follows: GAGVSQSPSNKVTEKGKDVELRCDPISGHTALYWYRQSLGQGLEFLIYFQGNSAPDKSGLPSDRFSAERTGGSVSTLTIQRTQQEDSAVYLCASSSTGRQTDTQYFGPGTRLTVL.